The 20 T cell receptor beta chains in this list originate from one sample, sequenced in a study of graft-versus-host responses after intestinal transplantation (dated by TCRdb to the early 2020s). The time point label for this specimen denotes: cells obtained before transplantation from donor or recipient. The library was built by means of the immunoSEQ multiplex PCR assay. TCRdb mirrors the immuneACCESS table, restricted to in-frame sequences. Some clones are absent from its copies; in checked studies, under half trace to an unresolved V gene, and the reason for the others is unknown. Counted in this sample were some 96,000 clones; more than 85% of them appeared once. Around 0.98% of the sample belongs to the ten largest clones. What these receptors recognize is not known. The source material was unstimulated CD4+ T cells sorted from spleen or lymph node cells, sampled before transplant. Receptors were obtained from a human donor who was the organ donor for an intestinal transplant.

The chain recombines TRBV30 with TRBJ2-7; 10 bases align to TRBD1. V lost 4 bases, J lost 6 bases, and 12 bases stayed unmatched. Germline CDR1 is GTSNPN and CDR2 is SVGIG (reference sequence). This CDR3 comprises 15 residues. Here the CDR3 reads CAWTHRDRGLVEQYF. CDR3 bases: TGTGCCTGGACCCACCGGGACAGGGGTTTGGTCGAGCAGTACTTC.

The V and J genes are TRBV7-3 and TRBJ2-2; 7 positions match TRBD1. Trimming at V came to 5 bases and at J to 0 bases, leaving 6 bases not matched to a gene. CDR1 is SGHTA, CDR2 FQGTGA, per germline. The CDR3 has 16 residues. Written as DNA, the CDR3 is TGTGCCAGCAGCACTCGACAGGGTTCGAACACCGGGGAGCTGTTTTTT. It specifies CASSTRQGSNTGELFF.

This clone has only a few counts. The gene calls are TRBV18 and TRBJ2-7, with 7 bases fitting TRBD1. The CDR3 covers 15 residues. After removal of 3 bases from V and 6 bases from J, the junction contained 11 bases not matched to a gene. CDR1 and CDR2 (germline): KGHSH, LQKENI. CDR3 nucleotide sequence: TGTGCCAGCTCACCCAAACAGGGGTTGGCCGTCGAGCAGTACTTC. Its protein is CASSPKQGLAVEQYF.

The V and J genes are TRBV19 and TRBJ2-2; D is unclear. The CDR3 sequence is 15 residues long. V was clipped by 7 bases and J by 6 bases, with 18 bases between them. CDR1 is LNHDA, CDR2 SQIVND, per germline (reference sequence). The DNA of the CDR3 is TGTGCCAGTACGCTCGTGACGGATCCCCCCGGGGAGCTGTTTTTT. This gives the protein CASTLVTDPPGELFF. The whole variable domain, remainder taken from reference TRBV19 and TRBJ2-2, is DGGITQSPKYLFRKEGQNVTLSCEQNLNHDAMYWYRQDPGQGLRLIYYSQIVNDFQKGDIAEGYSVSREKKESFPLTVTSAQKNPTAFYLCASTLVTDPPGELFFGEGSRLTVL.

The chain carries TRBV5-1 and TRBJ2-5, with D unresolved. V shed 4 bases and J shed 3 bases, with 19 bases lying between them. Germline V lookup: CDR1 SGHRS, CDR2 YFSETQ. The CDR3 runs 16 residues. The DNA of the CDR3 is TGCGCCAGCAGCCTTGGTGTAGTCACCAGCAAAGAGACCCAGTACTTC. Translation: CASSLGVVTSKETQYF. Supplemented by reference TRBV5-1 and TRBJ2-5, the full variable domain reads KAGVTQTPRYLIKTRGQQVTLSCSPISGHRSVSWYQQTPGQGLQFLFEYFSETQRNKGNFPGRFSGRQFSNSRSEMNVSTLELGDSALYLCASSLGVVTSKETQYFGPGTRLLVL.

The chain links TRBV19 to TRBJ1-5, with TRBD1 identical over 7 bases. This CDR3 comprises 17 residues. Per germline, CDR1 LNHDA and CDR2 SQIVND (reference sequence). V was pared by 4 bases and J by 5 bases, with 14 bases of the junction left unmatched. The CDR3 nucleotides read TGTGCCAGTAGTAATCTCCTACAGGGGATCTATGATCAGCCCCAGCATTTT. Encoded protein: CASSNLLQGIYDQPQHF.

The rearrangement uses TRBV5-1 and TRBJ1-2; 9 bases are a match to TRBD1. Per germline, CDR1 SGHRS and CDR2 YFSETQ. The CDR3 consists of 17 residues. V shed 2 bases, J shed 4 bases, and the junction held 12 bases outside the gene matches. Here the CDR3 DNA reads TGCGCCAGCAGCTTAGCCGGGACAGGGCATCCCCCCTATGGCTACACCTTC. It codes for CASSLAGTGHPPYGYTF.

This sequence joins TRBV6-1 and TRBJ2-5; possible D gene TRBD1, 5 bases. This CDR3 is 11 amino acids long. The germline V gene has CDR1 MNHNS and CDR2 SASEGT. With 5 bases removed from V and 11 bases from J, the gap between germline ends came to 12 bases. CDR3 nucleotides: TGTGCCAGCAGTATAGGGGTTGAGCAGTACTTC. Protein sequence: CASSIGVEQYF.

V is TRBV18 and J is TRBJ1-6; 10 bases line up with TRBD1. V shed 6 bases, J shed 6 bases, and the junction held 8 bases outside the gene matches. This CDR3 comprises 16 residues. Germline V gene sequence: CDR1 KGHSH, CDR2 LQKENI. The CDR3 region is CASSPGTGAFNSPLHF. For the CDR3, the DNA is TGTGCCAGCTCGCCCGGGACAGGGGCTTTTAATTCACCCCTCCACTTT.

The V call is TRBV9, the J call TRBJ2-1; D is unclear. Trimming took 0 bases from V and 7 from J, leaving 8 bases between them. Germline V gives CDR1 SGDLS, CDR2 YYNGEE. CDR3 length: 13 residues. CDR3: CASSVVLGNEQFF. In DNA, the CDR3 is TGTGCCAGCAGCGTAGTATTGGGAAATGAGCAGTTCTTC.

The rearrangement uses TRBV6-5 and TRBJ2-5; 10 bases line up with TRBD1. J lost 1 base, V lost 4 bases, and 0 bases had no gene match. This CDR3 is built from 14 residues. The germline gives CDR1 MNHEY, CDR2 SVGAGI. The CDR3 loop reads CASSWTGGQETQYF. CDR3 nucleotide sequence: TGTGCCAGCAGTTGGACAGGGGGCCAAGAGACCCAGTACTTC.

This sequence joins TRBV1 and TRBJ2-7; TRBD2 reflects the table's D call only, with no check against the DNA. TRBV1 corresponds to a pseudogene. The CDR3 is 16 residues long. CDR3 loop: CTSSLTLAGVTYEQYF. CDR3 nucleotides: TGCACCAGCAGCCTTACACTAGCGGGGGTCACGTACGAGCAGTACTTC.

There are a few counts of this clone. J is TRBJ2-2 and V is TRBV10-3; 8 bases map to TRBD1. This CDR3 comprises 13 residues. Germline-derived CDR1 and CDR2 are ENHRY and SYGVKD. The V segment lost 10 bases and the J segment 1 base; nucleotides outside the gene matches: 2. The CDR3 DNA reads TGTGCCACCGGACAGGGGAACACCGGGGAGCTGTTTTTT. Protein product: CATGQGNTGELFF.

This clone has just a few counts. The sample has other DNA sequences that encode this CDR3 too. The chain employs TRBV19 and TRBJ2-6, with D possibly being TRBD1 (6 bases). CDR3 length: 16 residues. Germline CDR1 reads LNHDA; CDR2 reads SQIVND (reference sequence). The ends were cut back, 2 bases at V and 1 base at J, with 9 bases in the middle. The CDR3 loop is CASSILQGSGANVLTF. Written as DNA, the CDR3 is TGTGCCAGTAGTATATTACAGGGATCTGGGGCCAACGTCCTGACTTTC. Using reference TRBV19 and TRBJ2-6 for the parts outside the CDR3, the full variable domain is DGGITQSPKYLFRKEGQNVTLSCEQNLNHDAMYWYRQDPGQGLRLIYYSQIVNDFQKGDIAEGYSVSREKKESFPLTVTSAQKNPTAFYLCASSILQGSGANVLTFGAGSRLTVL.

This chain joins TRBV7-2 and TRBJ1-2, with unresolved D. Germline V gives CDR1 SGHTA, CDR2 FQGNSA. The germline V and J ends were trimmed by 3 bases and 8 bases, with 13 bases remaining between them. The CDR3 is 13 amino acids. CDR3 nucleotide sequence: TGTGCCAGCAGCTTGACGTTACAAGGAGGCTACACCTTC. This codes for CASSLTLQGGYTF. The entire variable domain, with the rest obtained from reference TRBV7-2 and TRBJ1-2, is as follows: GAGVSQSPSNKVTEKGKDVELRCDPISGHTALYWYRQSLGQGLEFLIYFQGNSAPDKSGLPSDRFSAERTGGSVSTLTIQRTQQEDSAVYLCASSLTLQGGYTFGSGTRLTVV.

The rearrangement joins TRBV7-9 to TRBJ2-2; 9 nucleotides agree with TRBD1. Per the germline V gene, CDR1 is SEHNR and CDR2 is FQNEAQ (reference sequence). V gave up 6 bases and J gave up 3 bases; unmatched junction bases: 5. CDR3 length equals 15 residues. CDR3 in DNA: TGTGCCAGCAGATCGGGGACAGGGTACACCGGGGAGCTGTTTTTT. It is translated as CASRSGTGYTGELFF.

The chain carries TRBV27 and TRBJ1-2; 8 bases align to TRBD1. CDR3 size: 15 residues. Germline V lookup: CDR1 MNHEY, CDR2 SMNVEV (reference sequence). With 4 bases clipped from V and 2 bases from J, the junction kept 6 bases outside the gene matches. In DNA form, the CDR3 reads TGTGCCAGCAGTTGGGGGACAGGACCCAACTATGGCTACACCTTC. Protein sequence: CASSWGTGPNYGYTF.

The J gene is TRBJ1-5, the V gene TRBV23-1; unclear D gene. TRBV23-1 is marked as an open reading frame, function uncertain. Trimming shortened V by 0 bases and J by 0 bases, and 21 bases separated the two germline ends. The CDR3 totals 20 residues. The CDR3 is CASSQSSTGIGIYSNQPQHF. The CDR3 nucleotides are TGCGCCAGCAGTCAATCCTCTACGGGAATAGGGATCTATAGCAATCAGCCCCAGCATTTT.

J is TRBJ1-5 and V is TRBV28, with a weak D call TRBD1 (6 bases). The germline V gene has CDR1 MDHEN and CDR2 SYDVKM. The CDR3 is 15 residues long. Trimming stripped 5 bases from V and 4 bases from J, with 15 bases between. CDR3 nucleotides: TGTGCCAGCAGTCTGATCGGGACACAGAATCAGCCCCAGCATTTT. It is translated as CASSLIGTQNQPQHF.

The DNA of the CDR3 is TGTGCCAGTAGTAGAGTGGTGCGCCCGGTGGGCACAGATACGCAGTATTTT. It translates to CASSRVVRPVGTDTQYF. This chain links TRBV19 with TRBJ2-3; unclear D gene. The V gene's germline CDR1 is LNHDA and CDR2 SQIVND (reference sequence). Trimming took 4 bases from V and 1 from J, leaving 18 bases between them. This CDR3 spans 17 amino acids.